One sample yielded the 18 T cell receptor beta chains listed below, sequenced in a study of T cells in Graves' hyperthyroidism and ophthalmopathy. Template material for amplifying TCR beta CDR3 regions consisted of RNA transcripts. The HTBI primer set was used in a first-round RT-PCR of the TCR CDR3. One entry per CDR3 protein results from TCRdb running MiXCR on the multiplex PCR reads. The sample has 600,000 or so distinct CDR3 sequences; 35% to 55% are singletons. Sequences were obtained from peripheral blood or thyroid tissue (not recorded which). The receptors were gathered from a woman under 30 with Graves' hyperthyroidism.

This clonotype was seen just once. The rearrangement joins TRBV29-1 to TRBJ2-2, with D possibly being TRBD2 (6 bases). Germline V gene data show CDR1 as SQVTM and CDR2 as ANQGSEA. This CDR3 has 14 amino acids. Trimming left V 5 bases short and J 3 bases short, with 13 bases between. DNA for the CDR3: TGCAGCGTTCGACTGGAGCGGGACACCGGGGAGCTGTTTTTT. Translating gives CSVRLERDTGELFF.

This chain joins TRBV29-1 and TRBJ2-2; 9 nucleotides align to TRBD2. With V trimmed by 3 bases and J by 8 bases, 10 bases remained unmatched. Germline assignment: CDR1 SQVTM and CDR2 ANQGSEA. The CDR3 has 15 residues. The CDR3 here is CSVEKAGGPGGELFF. The DNA of the CDR3 is TGCAGCGTTGAGAAGGCGGGAGGGCCGGGGGGGGAGCTGTTTTTT.

This sequence joins TRBV25-1 and TRBJ1-1; D unclear. Trimming cost V 7 bases and J 4 bases, with 10 bases left between them. Germline V gene sequence: CDR1 MGHDK, CDR2 SYGVNS. CDR3 size: 12 residues. CDR3 residues: CASKDRGTEAFF. CDR3 in DNA: TGTGCCAGCAAGGACCGGGGCACTGAAGCTTTCTTT.

This clonotype was recorded a few times. This rearrangement joins TRBV7-2 to TRBJ2-7, with D unresolved. Looked up from germline, CDR1 is SGHTA and CDR2 is FQGNSA. Trimming took off 5 bases at V and 2 bases at J, with 13 bases between the two ends. The CDR3 has 14 amino acids. In DNA, the CDR3 is TGTGCCAGCAGCCAAGGCGGCTCAGCCTACGAGCAGTACTTC. It is translated as CASSQGGSAYEQYF.

The chain combines TRBV2 with TRBJ2-7; 7 bases map to TRBD2. The CDR3 loop spans 14 amino acids. Per germline, CDR1 SNHLY and CDR2 FYNNEI. Trimming at V came to 7 bases and at J to 3 bases, leaving 9 bases not matched to a gene. The CDR3 DNA sequence: TGTGCCAGCACGACCGGCGGGAGAGGCTACGAGCAGTACTTC. Protein product: CASTTGGRGYEQYF.

The chain employs TRBV5-1 and TRBJ1-4; D gene uncertain. V was cut by 4 bases and J by 4 bases, with 8 bases left in between. Germline lookup yields CDR1 SGHRS and CDR2 YFSETQ. The length of the CDR3 is 13 residues. The CDR3 coding sequence is TGCGCCAGCAGCCTACAGCTTAATGAAAAACTGTTTTTT. It specifies CASSLQLNEKLFF.

This sequence joins TRBV7-6 and TRBJ1-1; tentative D call: TRBD1 (5 bases). Deletions cut 4 bases from V and 3 bases from J, with 15 bases between. The germline V gene has CDR1 SGHVS and CDR2 FNYEAQ. The CDR3 has 15 residues. The CDR3 DNA sequence: TGTGCCAGCAGCTCCGATGGGGGGACGGACACTGAAGCTTTCTTT. It codes for CASSSDGGTDTEAFF. The full variable domain, rest sourced from reference TRBV7-6 and TRBJ1-1, is GAGVSQSPRYKVTKRGQDVALRCDPISGHVSLYWYRQALGQGPEFLTYFNYEAQQDKSGLPNDRFSAERPEGSISTLTIQRTEQRDSAMYRCASSSDGGTDTEAFFGQGTRLTVV.

Concerning this clonotype: A junction end diverges from the germline sequence, so it may reflect a read error. The CDR3 loop reads CASSSEGATNEKLFF. The CDR3 coding sequence is TGTGCCAGCAGTAGTGAGGGCGCAACTAATGAAAAACTGTTTTTT. This sequence joins TRBV10-3 and TRBJ1-4; D is unresolved. Germline V gene lookup returns CDR1 ENHRY and CDR2 SYGVKD. The CDR3 contains 15 residues.

The chain carries TRBV15 and TRBJ2-5; D possibly corresponds to TRBD2 (6 bases). V was clipped by 5 bases and J by 3 bases, with 13 bases between them. Germline loops: CDR1 LNHNV, CDR2 YYDKDF (reference sequence). This CDR3 comprises 14 residues. CDR3 coding DNA: TGTGCCACCAGCTTCCGAGCGGGCAAAGAGACCCAGTACTTC. Its translation is CATSFRAGKETQYF.

This clonotype has a count of ten or more. The chain carries TRBV29-1 and TRBJ1-6; tentatively, D is TRBD1 (5 bases). V was clipped by 7 bases and J by 5 bases, with 15 bases between them. CDR1 is SQVTM, CDR2 ANQGSEA, per germline. This CDR3 comprises 14 residues. The CDR3 DNA follows: TGCAGCGCAGGAGAGACAGATGATAATTCACCCCTCCACTTT. Protein product: CSAGETDDNSPLHF.

This clonotype showed up just once. The chain uses TRBV11-2 and TRBJ2-5; D remains ambiguous. Trimming took 10 bases from V and 3 from J, leaving 9 bases between them. CDR3 length equals 11 residues. Germline assignment: CDR1 SGHAT and CDR2 FQNNGV. This chain's CDR3 is CATTLEETQYF. CDR3 nucleotide sequence: TGTGCCACCACCTTGGAAGAGACCCAGTACTTC.

This chain connects TRBV19 to TRBJ1-1, with TRBD1 matching over 7 bases. Germline V gene lookup returns CDR1 LNHDA and CDR2 SQIVND (reference sequence). J was trimmed by 1 base and V by 9 bases; bases with no gene match: 5. CDR3 length: 13 residues. The CDR3 nucleotides are TGTGCCAGCCGACAGGGCGAGAACACTGAAGCTTTCTTT. Translated, it gives CASRQGENTEAFF.

The chain couples TRBV29-1 to TRBJ2-5; TRBD2 matches 13 bases. Germline CDR1 and CDR2: SQVTM and ANQGSEA. After removal of 6 bases from V and 2 bases from J, the junction contained 9 bases not matched to a gene. This CDR3 has 16 amino acids. In nucleotides, the CDR3 is TGCAGCGTCGACGGGACTAGCGGGATGCATCAAGAGACCCAGTACTTC. Translating gives CSVDGTSGMHQETQYF.

The V and J genes are TRBV12-5 and TRBJ2-2, with unresolved D. V was trimmed by 3 bases and J by 2 bases, leaving 7 bases between them. Germline assignment: CDR1 LGHNT and CDR2 FRNRAP. CDR3 size: 14 residues. The CDR3 here is CASGLARNTGELFF. The CDR3 nucleotides read TGTGCTAGTGGTTTAGCACGAAACACCGGGGAGCTGTTTTTT.

This sequence joins TRBV13 and TRBJ2-2; D call uncertain. Trimming removed 8 bases at V and 3 bases at J, with 7 bases between. Per the germline V gene, CDR1 is PRHDT and CDR2 is FYEKMQ (reference sequence). This CDR3 comprises 12 residues. This CDR3 is CASEDYTGELFF. The CDR3 DNA reads as TGTGCCAGCGAAGACTACACCGGGGAGCTGTTTTTT.

This clonotype has only one observation. A junction boundary mismatches the germline segment, possibly from a read error. The chain has TRBV11-2 and TRBJ2-6; the D is unclear. CDR1 SGHAT and CDR2 FQNNGV come from the germline V gene. This CDR3 comprises 18 residues. CDR3 coding DNA: TGTGCCGGCAGCACGACCCCGAGGACCTACTCTGGGGCCAACGTCCTGACTTTC. Amino acid sequence: CAGSTTPRTYSGANVLTF.

This clonotype was detected once. The rearrangement joins TRBV19 to TRBJ1-5; TRBD1 agrees at 10 bases. J was trimmed by 3 bases and V by 1 base; bases with no gene match: 6. The CDR3 runs to 17 residues. Germline CDR1 LNHDA, CDR2 SQIVND (reference sequence). The CDR3: CASSIGRQGAFNQPQHF. The CDR3 region has the DNA TGTGCCAGTAGTATAGGTCGACAGGGGGCTTTCAATCAGCCCCAGCATTTT.

In its sample, this clonotype was seen a few times. The V call is TRBV9, the J call TRBJ2-2, with D uncertain. CDR3 length: 15 residues. Deletions cut 4 bases from V and 1 base from J, with 11 bases between. CDR1 and CDR2 from the germline V gene are SGDLS and YYNGEE. The CDR3 spells CASSPDRMNTGELFF. The CDR3, as DNA: TGTGCCAGCAGCCCCGATCGGATGAACACCGGGGAGCTGTTTTTT.